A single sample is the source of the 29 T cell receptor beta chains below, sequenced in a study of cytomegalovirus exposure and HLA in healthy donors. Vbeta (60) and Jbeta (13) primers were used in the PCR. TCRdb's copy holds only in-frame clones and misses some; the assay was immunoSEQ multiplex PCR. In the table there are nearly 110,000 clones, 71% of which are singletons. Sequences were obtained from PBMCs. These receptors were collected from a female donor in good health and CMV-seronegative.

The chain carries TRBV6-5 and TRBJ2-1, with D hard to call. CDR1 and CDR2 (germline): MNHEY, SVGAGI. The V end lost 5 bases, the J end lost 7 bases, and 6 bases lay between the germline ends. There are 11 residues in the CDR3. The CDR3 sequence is CASSTRNEQFF. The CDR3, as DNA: TGTGCCAGCAGTACTCGGAATGAGCAGTTCTTC.

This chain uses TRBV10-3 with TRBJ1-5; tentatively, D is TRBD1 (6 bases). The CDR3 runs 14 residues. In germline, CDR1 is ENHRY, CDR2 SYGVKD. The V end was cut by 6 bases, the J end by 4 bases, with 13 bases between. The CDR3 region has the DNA TGTGCCATCAGGGATACAGGGAATAATCAGCCCCAGCATTTT. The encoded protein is CAIRDTGNNQPQHF.

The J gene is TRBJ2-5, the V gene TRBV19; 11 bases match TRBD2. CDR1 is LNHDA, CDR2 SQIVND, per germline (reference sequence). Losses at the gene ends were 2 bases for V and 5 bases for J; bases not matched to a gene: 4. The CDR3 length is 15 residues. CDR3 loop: CASSITGLAGETQYF. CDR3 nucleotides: TGTGCCAGTAGTATAACCGGACTAGCGGGTGAGACCCAGTACTTC.

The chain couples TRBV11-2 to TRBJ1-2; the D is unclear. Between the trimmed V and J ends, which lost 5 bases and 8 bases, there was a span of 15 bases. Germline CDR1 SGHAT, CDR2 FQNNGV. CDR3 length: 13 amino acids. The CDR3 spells CASSRGQLGGYTF. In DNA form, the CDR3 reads TGTGCCAGCAGCAGAGGGCAACTGGGGGGCTACACCTTC.

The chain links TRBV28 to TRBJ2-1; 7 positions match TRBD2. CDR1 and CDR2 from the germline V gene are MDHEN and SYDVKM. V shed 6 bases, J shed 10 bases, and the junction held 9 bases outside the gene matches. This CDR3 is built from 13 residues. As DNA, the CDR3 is TGTGCCAGCAGGCCGACCTCTAGCGGAGAGCAGTTCTTC. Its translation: CASRPTSSGEQFF.

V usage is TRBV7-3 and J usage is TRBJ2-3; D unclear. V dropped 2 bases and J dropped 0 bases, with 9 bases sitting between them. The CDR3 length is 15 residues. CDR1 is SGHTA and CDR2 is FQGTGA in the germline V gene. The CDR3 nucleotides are TGTGCCAGCAGCTTATTTGGCCTTAGCACAGATACGCAGTATTTT. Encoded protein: CASSLFGLSTDTQYF.

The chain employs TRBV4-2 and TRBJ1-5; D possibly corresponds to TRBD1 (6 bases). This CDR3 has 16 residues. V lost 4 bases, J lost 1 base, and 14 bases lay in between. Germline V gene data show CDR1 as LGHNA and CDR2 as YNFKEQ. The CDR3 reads CASSRLAGGSNQPQHF. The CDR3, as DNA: TGTGCCAGCAGCCGTTTAGCTGGGGGCAGCAATCAGCCCCAGCATTTT.

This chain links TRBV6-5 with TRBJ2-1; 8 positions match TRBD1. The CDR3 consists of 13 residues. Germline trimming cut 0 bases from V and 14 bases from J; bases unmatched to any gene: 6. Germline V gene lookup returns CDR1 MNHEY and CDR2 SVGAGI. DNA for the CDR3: TGTGCCAGCAGTTACTCATCAGGGGGCAACGAGTTCTTC. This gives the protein CASSYSSGGNEFF.

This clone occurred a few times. The CDR3 protein is CASSSLAGQETQYF. The DNA for the CDR3 is TGTGCCAGCAGCTCTCTAGCGGGCCAAGAGACCCAGTACTTC. This rearrangement joins TRBV7-3 to TRBJ2-5, with 8 bases fitting TRBD2. Germline V CDR1 and CDR2: SGHTA, FQGTGA. The CDR3 consists of 14 residues. The junction had 2 bases not matched to a gene; V was cut back by 4 bases and J by 1 base.

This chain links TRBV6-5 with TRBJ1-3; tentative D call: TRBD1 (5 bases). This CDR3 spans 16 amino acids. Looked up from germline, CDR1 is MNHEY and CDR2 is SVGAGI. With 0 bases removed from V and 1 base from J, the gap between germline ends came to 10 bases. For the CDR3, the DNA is TGTGCCAGCAGTTACTCTCAAGGGGTTTCTGGAAACACCATATATTTT. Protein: CASSYSQGVSGNTIYF.

The CDR3 here is CASSPLPSGSNFYNEQFF. The CDR3 DNA reads as TGTGCCAGCTCACCACTTCCTAGCGGATCCAACTTCTACAATGAGCAGTTCTTC. The chain couples TRBV18 to TRBJ2-1; 7 nucleotides match TRBD2. J lost 3 bases, V lost 1 base, and 12 bases had no gene match. The germline V gene encodes CDR1 KGHSH and CDR2 LQKENI. The CDR3 loop spans 18 amino acids. Combining the CDR3 with reference TRBV18 and TRBJ2-1 gives the whole variable domain NAGVMQNPRHLVRRRGQEARLRCSPMKGHSHVYWYRQLPEEGLKFMVYLQKENIIDESGMPKERFSAEFPKEGPSILRIQQVVRGDSAAYFCASSPLPSGSNFYNEQFFGPGTRLTVL.

The CDR3 spells CASSRARNEQFF. The CDR3 nucleotides are TGTGCCAGTAGTAGGGCCCGCAATGAGCAGTTCTTC. The chain has TRBV19 and TRBJ2-1; unclear D gene. Germline V lookup: CDR1 LNHDA, CDR2 SQIVND (reference sequence). There are 12 residues in the CDR3. V was pared by 4 bases and J by 6 bases, with 7 bases between.

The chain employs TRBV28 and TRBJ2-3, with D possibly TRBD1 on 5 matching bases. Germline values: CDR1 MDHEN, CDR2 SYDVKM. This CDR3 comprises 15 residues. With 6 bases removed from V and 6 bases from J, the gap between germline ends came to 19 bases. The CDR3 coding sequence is TGTGCCAGCAGCACCACCAGGGCCCTCCCGGATACGCAGTATTTT. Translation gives CASSTTRALPDTQYF.

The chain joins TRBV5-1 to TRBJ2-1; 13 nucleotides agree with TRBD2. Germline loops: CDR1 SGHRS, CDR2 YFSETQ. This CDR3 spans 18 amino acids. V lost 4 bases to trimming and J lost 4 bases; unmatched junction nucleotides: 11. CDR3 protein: CASSTGLAGDPGYNEQFF. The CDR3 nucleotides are TGCGCCAGCAGCACCGGACTAGCGGGAGATCCAGGGTACAATGAGCAGTTCTTC.

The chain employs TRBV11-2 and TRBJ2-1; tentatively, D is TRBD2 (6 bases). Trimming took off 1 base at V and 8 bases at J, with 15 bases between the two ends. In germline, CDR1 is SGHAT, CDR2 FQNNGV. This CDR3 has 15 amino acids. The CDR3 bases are TGTGCCAGCAGCTTAGCGGCGAGGGAGGTAGATGAGCAGTTCTTC. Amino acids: CASSLAAREVDEQFF.

CDR3 protein: CASRANRGDYEQYF. The CDR3 DNA is TGTGCCAGCAGGGCCAACAGGGGGGACTACGAGCAGTACTTC. This chain joins TRBV6-1 and TRBJ2-7; TRBD1 agrees at 8 bases. The CDR3 totals 14 residues. The J segment lost 3 bases and the V segment lost 6 bases, leaving 7 bases of the junction unmatched. CDR1 is MNHNS, CDR2 SASEGT, per germline.

The CDR3 DNA reads as TGCAGCGCATCTAGCGGGGGGAACAATGAGCAGTTCTTC. It specifies CSASSGGNNEQFF. This chain joins TRBV29-1 and TRBJ2-1, with 11 bases identical to TRBD2. This CDR3 contains 13 residues. CDR1 is SQVTM and CDR2 is ANQGSEA in the germline V gene. The trim removed 7 bases at V and 5 bases at J, leaving 4 bases unmatched.

CDR3 in DNA: TGTGCCAGCAGTTACTCACAGGGTTTGTTGGCTTTCTTT. This sequence encodes CASSYSQGLLAFF. The chain links TRBV6-6 to TRBJ1-1, with D possibly being TRBD1 (6 bases). CDR3 length: 13 residues. Germline V gene sequence: CDR1 MNHNY, CDR2 SVGAGI (reference sequence). The V gene lost 0 bases and the J gene lost 11 bases, with 13 bases spanning the gap.

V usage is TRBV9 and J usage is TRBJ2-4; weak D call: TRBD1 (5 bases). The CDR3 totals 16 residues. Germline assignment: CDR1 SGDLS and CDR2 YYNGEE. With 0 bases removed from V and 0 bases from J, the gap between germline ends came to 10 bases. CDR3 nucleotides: TGTGCCAGCAGCGTAGTCAGGGTGGAAGCCAAAAACATTCAGTACTTC. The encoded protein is CASSVVRVEAKNIQYF.

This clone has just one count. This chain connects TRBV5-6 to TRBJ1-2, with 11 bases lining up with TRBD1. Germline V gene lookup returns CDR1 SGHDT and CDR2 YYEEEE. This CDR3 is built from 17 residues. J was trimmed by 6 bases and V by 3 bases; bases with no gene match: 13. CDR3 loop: CASSWTGGSAEADGYTF. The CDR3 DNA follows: TGTGCCAGCAGCTGGACAGGGGGCTCCGCGGAGGCCGATGGCTACACCTTC.

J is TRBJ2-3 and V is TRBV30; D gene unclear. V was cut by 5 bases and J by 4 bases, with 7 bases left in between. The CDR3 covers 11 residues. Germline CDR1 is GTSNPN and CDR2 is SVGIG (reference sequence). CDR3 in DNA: TGTGCCTGGGCTCGGGCAGATACGCAGTATTTT. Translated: CAWARADTQYF.

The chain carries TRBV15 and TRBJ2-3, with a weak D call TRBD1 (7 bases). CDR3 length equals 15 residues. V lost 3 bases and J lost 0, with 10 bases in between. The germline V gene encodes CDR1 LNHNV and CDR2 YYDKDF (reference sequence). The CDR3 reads CATSSPGGSTDTQYF. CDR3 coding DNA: TGTGCCACCAGCAGCCCAGGGGGGAGCACAGATACGCAGTATTTT.

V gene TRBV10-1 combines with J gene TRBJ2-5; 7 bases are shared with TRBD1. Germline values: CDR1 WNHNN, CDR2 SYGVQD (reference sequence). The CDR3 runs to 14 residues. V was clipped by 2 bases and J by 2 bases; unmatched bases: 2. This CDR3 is CASSERDSQETQYF. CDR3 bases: TGCGCCAGCAGTGAGAGGGACAGTCAAGAGACCCAGTACTTC.

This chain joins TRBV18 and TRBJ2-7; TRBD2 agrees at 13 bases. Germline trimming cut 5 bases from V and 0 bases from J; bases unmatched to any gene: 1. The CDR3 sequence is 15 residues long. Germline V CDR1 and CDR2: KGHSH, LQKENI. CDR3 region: CASSGTSGTSYEQYF. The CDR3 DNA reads TGTGCCAGCTCAGGGACTAGCGGGACCTCCTACGAGCAGTACTTC.

CDR3 residues: CASTGGWNTEAFF. CDR3 bases: TGTGCCAGTACAGGGGGCTGGAACACTGAAGCTTTCTTT. V gene TRBV25-1 combines with J gene TRBJ1-1; 9 positions agree with TRBD1. The V gene end was trimmed by 9 bases and the J gene end by 1 base; junction bases not matched to a gene: 3. This CDR3 is 13 amino acids long. Germline values: CDR1 MGHDK, CDR2 SYGVNS.

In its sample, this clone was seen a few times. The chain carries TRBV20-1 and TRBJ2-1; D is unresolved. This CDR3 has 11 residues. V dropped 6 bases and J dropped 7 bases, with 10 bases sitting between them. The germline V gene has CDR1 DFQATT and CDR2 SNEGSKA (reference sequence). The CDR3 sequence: CSAPFRNEQFF. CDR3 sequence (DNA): TGCAGTGCCCCCTTTCGTAATGAGCAGTTCTTC.

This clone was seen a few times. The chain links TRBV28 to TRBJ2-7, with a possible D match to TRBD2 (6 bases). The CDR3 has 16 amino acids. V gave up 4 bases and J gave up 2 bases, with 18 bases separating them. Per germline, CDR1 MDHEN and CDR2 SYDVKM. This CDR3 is CASSSNRDWVTYEQYF. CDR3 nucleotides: TGTGCCAGCAGTTCTAACCGGGACTGGGTAACCTACGAGCAGTACTTC.

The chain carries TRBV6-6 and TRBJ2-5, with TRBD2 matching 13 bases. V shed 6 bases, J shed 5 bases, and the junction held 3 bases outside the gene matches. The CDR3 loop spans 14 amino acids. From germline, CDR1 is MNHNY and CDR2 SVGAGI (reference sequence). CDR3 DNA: TGTGCCAGCAGCAGACTAGCGGGAGGCGAGACCCAGTACTTC. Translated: CASSRLAGGETQYF.

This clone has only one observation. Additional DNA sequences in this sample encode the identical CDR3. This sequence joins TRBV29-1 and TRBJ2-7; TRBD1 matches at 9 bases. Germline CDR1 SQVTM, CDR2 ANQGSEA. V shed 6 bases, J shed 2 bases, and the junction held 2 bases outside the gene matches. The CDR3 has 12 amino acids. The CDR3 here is CSVGTGPYEQYF. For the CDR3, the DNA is TGCAGCGTCGGGACAGGGCCCTACGAGCAGTACTTC.